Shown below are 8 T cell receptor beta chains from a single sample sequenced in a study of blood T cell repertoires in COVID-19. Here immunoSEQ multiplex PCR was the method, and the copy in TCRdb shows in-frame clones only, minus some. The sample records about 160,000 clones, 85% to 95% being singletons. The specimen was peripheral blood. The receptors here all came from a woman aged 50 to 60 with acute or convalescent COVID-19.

CDR3 nucleotide sequence: TGTGCCAGCAGCTTGACGGGACTAGCGGTTGAAGATACGCAGTATTTT. Translation gives CASSLTGLAVEDTQYF. V usage is TRBV7-3 and J usage is TRBJ2-3; 11 bases fit TRBD2. This CDR3 comprises 16 residues. J gave up 5 bases and V 3 bases, and 7 bases lay outside the gene matches. Germline CDR1 reads SGHTA; CDR2 reads FQGTGA.

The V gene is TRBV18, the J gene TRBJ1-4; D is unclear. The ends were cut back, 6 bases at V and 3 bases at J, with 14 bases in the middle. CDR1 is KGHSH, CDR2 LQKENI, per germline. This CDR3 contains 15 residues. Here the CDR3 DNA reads TGTGCCAGCTCGCGACGGGAGGGTGCTAATGAAAAACTGTTTTTT. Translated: CASSRREGANEKLFF.

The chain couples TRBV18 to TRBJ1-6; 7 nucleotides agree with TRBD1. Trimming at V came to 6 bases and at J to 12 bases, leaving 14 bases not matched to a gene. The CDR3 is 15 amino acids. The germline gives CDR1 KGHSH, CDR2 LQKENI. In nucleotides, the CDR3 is TGTGCCAGCTCTCCCAACACAGGGGCCGAGCGACCCCTCCACTTT. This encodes CASSPNTGAERPLHF.

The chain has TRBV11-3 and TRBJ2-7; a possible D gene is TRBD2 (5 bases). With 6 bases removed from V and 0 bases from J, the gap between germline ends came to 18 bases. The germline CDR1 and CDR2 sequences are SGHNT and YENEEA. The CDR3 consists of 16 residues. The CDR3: CASSSLRGLLSYEQYF. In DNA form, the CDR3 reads TGTGCCAGCAGTTCCTTACGGGGTCTCCTCTCCTACGAGCAGTACTTC.

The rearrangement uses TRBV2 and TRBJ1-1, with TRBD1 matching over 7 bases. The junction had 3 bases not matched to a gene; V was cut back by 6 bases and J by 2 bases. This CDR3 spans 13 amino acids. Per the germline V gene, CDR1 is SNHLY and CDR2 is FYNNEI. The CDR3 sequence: CASRGQYNTEAFF. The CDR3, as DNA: TGTGCCAGCAGGGGACAGTACAACACTGAAGCTTTCTTT.

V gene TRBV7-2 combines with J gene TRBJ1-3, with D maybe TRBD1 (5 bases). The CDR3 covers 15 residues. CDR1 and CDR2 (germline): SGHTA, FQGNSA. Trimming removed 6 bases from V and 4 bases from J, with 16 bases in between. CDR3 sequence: CASRLSAGPGNTIYF. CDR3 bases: TGTGCCAGCAGGCTTTCGGCAGGGCCCGGAAACACCATATATTTT.

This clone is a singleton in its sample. The CDR3 sequence: CASSFPGVGAFF. The CDR3 region has the DNA TGTGCCAGCAGTTTCCCCGGGGTAGGCGCTTTCTTT. The chain combines TRBV28 with TRBJ1-1; D not certain. This CDR3 region has 12 residues. Trimming pared 3 bases from V and 11 bases from J, leaving 13 bases between. Per the germline V gene, CDR1 is MDHEN and CDR2 is SYDVKM. The full variable domain, its missing parts supplied by reference TRBV28 and TRBJ1-1, is DVKVTQSSRYLVKRTGEKVFLECVQDMDHENMFWYRQDPGLGLRLIYFSYDVKMKEKGDIPEGYSVSREKKERFSLILESASTNQTSMYLCASSFPGVGAFFGQGTRLTVV.

The CDR3 nucleotides are TGTGCCAGCAGCTCACAGGGGATTCGCGAAGCTTTCTTT. It specifies CASSSQGIREAFF. This rearrangement joins TRBV9 to TRBJ1-1; TRBD1 agrees at 7 bases. The ends lost 4 bases at V and 8 bases at J; junction bases unmatched: 8. From germline, CDR1 is SGDLS and CDR2 YYNGEE. The CDR3 sequence is 13 residues long.